A selection of T cell receptor beta chains follows, all from one sample in a study of cytomegalovirus exposure and HLA in healthy donors. The data were produced by immunoSEQ multiplex PCR, yet TCRdb's version contains in-frame clones alone and is incomplete. The sample lists under 130,000 clones, around 15% occurring once. The specimen was PBMCs. Every receptor here comes from a female donor in good health and CMV-seronegative. The CDR3 runs from the conserved cysteine through the conserved F or W. The D gene is left open where the match is weak. Size is omitted from some rows. Given values are once, few, many or a class for expanded clones.

d_call j_call clone_size v_call cdr3_aa cdr3_nt
. TRBJ2-3 few TRBV5-1 CASTGGRWGTDTQYF TGCGCCAGCACCGGAGGTCGGTGGGGCACAGATACGCAGTATTTT
. TRBJ2-7 few TRBV15 CATRIAGGPGYEQYF TGTGCCACCAGAATAGCCGGGGGGCCCGGCTACGAGCAGTACTTC
. TRBJ2-3 few TRBV11-1 CASSGPGQRTDTQYF TGTGCCAGCAGCGGACCGGGACAAAGGACAGATACGCAGTATTTT
TRBD1 TRBJ2-5 . TRBV5-6 CASSVDRWQTQYF TGTGCCAGCAGCGTGGACAGGTGGCAGACCCAGTACTTC
TRBD2 TRBJ2-3 few TRBV5-4 CASSPLTSASTDTQYF TGTGCCAGCAGCCCTTTAACTAGCGCTAGCACAGATACGCAGTATTTT
TRBD1 TRBJ2-3 few TRBV27 CASTQGSSTQYF TGTGCCAGCACACAGGGGTCCTCTACGCAGTATTTT
. TRBJ1-6 . TRBV18 CASSPSRSSYNSPLHF TGTGCCAGCTCACCGAGTAGGAGCTCCTATAATTCACCCCTCCACTTT
. TRBJ2-5 . TRBV29-1 CSAQGGAGETQYF TGCAGCGCTCAAGGGGGGGCAGGTGAGACCCAGTACTTC
TRBD1 TRBJ1-2 few TRBV30 CARYRGTNYGYTF TGTGCCCGATACAGGGGGACAAACTATGGCTACACCTTC
. TRBJ1-1 few TRBV7-9 CASSLAPQGKSGAFF TGTGCCAGCAGCTTAGCCCCACAGGGAAAAAGTGGAGCTTTCTTT
TRBD1 TRBJ1-6 . TRBV19 CASSTLGQGTNSPLHF TGTGCCAGTAGTACCCTGGGACAGGGCACCAATTCACCCCTCCACTTT
TRBD1 TRBJ2-4 . TRBV7-2 CASSIGRGPKNIQYF TGTGCCAGCAGCATCGGCAGGGGGCCCAAAAACATTCAGTACTTC
. TRBJ2-7 few TRBV14 CASSQVNPGTRYEQYF TGTGCCAGCAGCCAAGTAAATCCCGGGACAAGGTACGAGCAGTACTTC
TRBD2 TRBJ2-1 few TRBV4-2 CASSQDSGSSYNEQFF TGTGCCAGCAGCCAAGATAGCGGGAGCTCCTACAATGAGCAGTTCTTC
. TRBJ2-6 . TRBV19 CASSIGAWAPSSGANVLTF TGTGCCAGTAGTATTGGGGCGTGGGCTCCTTCCTCTGGGGCCAACGTCCTGACTTTC
. TRBJ1-1 few TRBV27 CASPVGGRGEAFF TGTGCCAGCCCGGTGGGGGGGCGCGGTGAAGCTTTCTTT
TRBD1 TRBJ1-1 few TRBV6-1 CASSGGQFIAEAFF TGTGCCAGCAGTGGGGGACAGTTTATCGCTGAAGCTTTCTTT
. TRBJ1-2 few TRBV6-1 CASSDHPGNYGYTF TGTGCCAGCAGTGATCACCCGGGGAACTATGGCTACACCTTC
. TRBJ2-6 few TRBV4-2 CASSHTGGGSGANVLTF TGTGCCAGCAGCCATACAGGGGGGGGATCTGGGGCCAACGTCCTGACTTTC
. TRBJ1-1 few TRBV14 CASSQVTSGGAFF TGTGCCAGCAGCCAAGTGACGTCAGGAGGAGCTTTCTTT
. TRBJ2-7 few TRBV27 CASSLFTLGGEQYF TGTGCCAGCAGTTTGTTCACACTAGGGGGCGAGCAGTACTTC
TRBD1 TRBJ2-3 few TRBV4-3 CASTSVQKGGTGTRRNTDTQYF TGCGCCAGCACGTCCGTGCAGAAAGGGGGGACAGGGACAAGAAGAAACACAGATACGCAGTATTTT
. TRBJ2-3 few TRBV5-1 CASSFTRVGGTDTQYF TGCGCCAGCAGCTTTACCAGGGTTGGGGGCACAGATACGCAGTATTTT
TRBD2 TRBJ2-1 . TRBV7-2 CASSRTGTSGVYNEQFF TGTGCCAGCAGCAGAACCGGGACTAGCGGGGTCTACAATGAGCAGTTCTTC
TRBD1 TRBJ2-7 few TRBV5-6 CASSGDRSYEQYF TGTGCCAGCAGCGGGGACAGATCCTACGAGCAGTACTTC
TRBD2 TRBJ2-1 . TRBV6-4 CASSDTGLAVLGEQFF TGTGCCAGCAGTGACACTGGACTAGCGGTGTTGGGTGAGCAGTTCTTC
TRBD1 TRBJ1-1 . TRBV5-1 CASRNDRVTEAFF TGCGCCAGCAGAAACGACAGGGTCACTGAAGCTTTCTTT
. TRBJ1-6 . TRBV27 CASSTLWRSDSPLHF TGTGCCAGCAGTACCTTGTGGCGGTCGGATTCACCCCTCCACTTT
TRBD1 TRBJ2-2 few TRBV2 CASRRDRGRTGELFF TGTGCCAGCAGGCGGGACAGGGGGCGCACCGGGGAGCTGTTTTTT
TRBD1 TRBJ1-1 . TRBV7-8 CASSLWGQGTGAINTEAFF TGTGCCAGCAGCTTATGGGGGCAGGGGACAGGGGCAATTAACACTGAAGCTTTCTTT
. TRBJ2-2 . TRBV5-6 CASSLGETGELFF TGTGCCAGCAGCTTGGGGGAGACCGGGGAGCTGTTTTTT
TRBD1 TRBJ2-7 . TRBV19 CASRGTGTYEQYF TGTGCCAGTAGAGGGACAGGGACCTACGAGCAGTACTTC
. TRBJ1-1 . TRBV5-1 CASSLDRNTEAFF TGCGCCAGCAGCTTAGACAGGAACACTGAAGCTTTCTTT
TRBD1 TRBJ1-1 . TRBV29-1 CSVETGDRNTEAFF TGCAGCGTGGAAACAGGGGACCGGAACACTGAAGCTTTCTTT
TRBD1 TRBJ2-3 . TRBV19 CASSMARDRPTDTQYF TGTGCCAGTAGTATGGCTCGGGACAGACCCACAGATACGCAGTATTTT
TRBD2 TRBJ2-1 . TRBV10-2 CASSDPAGGPHEQFF TGCGCCAGCAGTGATCCGGCGGGAGGGCCACATGAGCAGTTCTTC
. TRBJ2-3 . TRBV10-1 CASSESNGGFIGADTQYF TGCGCCAGCAGTGAGTCGAACGGCGGTTTTATAGGGGCAGATACGCAGTATTTT
TRBD2 TRBJ2-7 few TRBV19 CASSWTSGSIYEQYF TGTGCCAGTAGCTGGACTAGCGGGAGTATCTACGAGCAGTACTTC
. TRBJ2-7 . TRBV6-1 CASSETPYRGGYEQYF TGTGCCAGCAGTGAGACACCCTACAGGGGGGGCTACGAGCAGTACTTC
. TRBJ1-1 . TRBV7-2 CASSGYRNTEAFF TGTGCCAGCAGCGGTTACAGGAACACTGAAGCTTTCTTT
. TRBJ1-1 . TRBV15 CATSRGLGNTEAFF TGTGCCACCAGCAGGGGACTGGGGAACACTGAAGCTTTCTTT
. TRBJ2-7 . TRBV21-1 CASNTGGSYEQYF TGTGCCAGCAATACAGGGGGCTCCTACGAGCAGTACTTC
. TRBJ1-2 few TRBV29-1 CSVEAPKGNRHYGYTF TGCAGCGTTGAGGCCCCCAAGGGGAATCGACACTATGGCTACACCTTC
. TRBJ1-2 . TRBV6-1 CASSGPLAGENYGYTF TGTGCCAGCAGTGGACCCTTGGCAGGGGAAAACTATGGCTACACCTTC
TRBD1 TRBJ1-2 . TRBV4-1 CASSPRGTGEGTF TGCGCCAGCAGTCCTAGAGGGACAGGGGAAGGCACCTTC
TRBD1 TRBJ1-2 few TRBV5-6 CASSPGQTYGYTF TGTGCCAGCAGCCCGGGACAGACCTATGGCTACACCTTC
. TRBJ1-1 . TRBV6-1 CASRITMNTEAFF TGTGCCAGCAGGATCACTATGAACACTGAAGCTTTCTTT